A single sample gave rise to the 32 T cell receptor beta chains below, sequenced in a study of T cell repertoires in cytomegalovirus infection. MiXCR was run by TCRdb on the reads, yielding one entry per CDR3 protein. The repertoire holds a few hundred thousand distinct CDR3 sequences, with 12% to 15% as singletons. The sequenced material came from PBMCs. Receptor source: a human donor in good health (CMV status not recorded). Some clones in this sample may be carry-over from other donors' samples.

V usage is TRBV20-1 and J usage is TRBJ1-5; TRBD1 is a possible D gene (6 bases). V was clipped by 0 bases and J by 2 bases, with 17 bases between them. The CDR3 has 17 residues. The germline V gene has CDR1 DFQATT and CDR2 SNEGSKA (reference sequence). CDR3 in amino acids: CSARDRIRGLGNQPQHF. CDR3 bases: TGCAGTGCTAGAGATCGGATCAGGGGCCTGGGCAATCAGCCCCAGCATTTT.

At least ten counts were recorded for this clonotype. This rearrangement joins TRBV7-2 to TRBJ2-5; TRBD1 matches 11 bases. The CDR3 runs to 15 residues. The V and J ends lost 7 bases and 5 bases, in that order; junction bases with no gene match: 9. Germline V gives CDR1 SGHTA, CDR2 FQGNSA. Written as DNA, the CDR3 is TGTGCCAGCACCCAGAGGGACAGGGGGGCGGAGACCCAGTACTTC. Translating it yields CASTQRDRGAETQYF.

This clonotype was seen more than once but under ten times. The chain carries TRBV24-1 and TRBJ2-1; 9 positions match TRBD2. The CDR3 runs to 16 residues. Trimming took 2 bases from V and 4 from J; bases not matched to a gene: 5. CDR1 is KGHDR and CDR2 is SFDVKD in the germline V gene. As DNA, the CDR3 is TGTGCCACCAGTGATTCCTCGCGGGAGGGGTACAATGAGCAGTTCTTC. It translates to CATSDSSREGYNEQFF.

The chain joins TRBV7-2 to TRBJ1-5; perhaps TRBD1 as D (5 bases). The germline V and J ends were trimmed by 0 bases and 2 bases, with 11 bases remaining between them. Per the germline V gene, CDR1 is SGHTA and CDR2 is FQGNSA. The CDR3 is 16 residues long. The CDR3 sequence is CASSLAGQGGNQPQHF. The CDR3 DNA reads TGTGCCAGCAGCTTAGCAGGCCAGGGAGGCAATCAGCCCCAGCATTTT.

This clonotype showed up many times. This sequence joins TRBV5-6 and TRBJ2-5, with D possibly TRBD1 on 6 matching bases. Looked up from germline, CDR1 is SGHDT and CDR2 is YYEEEE. Trimming stripped 0 bases from V and 1 base from J, with 10 bases between. This CDR3 has 15 residues. The CDR3 bases are TGTGCCAGCAGCTTGGCCGGCAGGGGCCAAGAGACCCAGTACTTC. It codes for CASSLAGRGQETQYF. The full variable domain, its missing parts supplied by reference TRBV5-6 and TRBJ2-5, is DAGVTQSPTHLIKTRGQQVTLRCSPKSGHDTVSWYQQALGQGPQFIFQYYEEEERQRGNFPDRFSGHQFPNYSSELNVNALLLGDSALYLCASSLAGRGQETQYFGPGTRLLVL.

In its sample, this clonotype was seen a few times. This chain uses TRBV7-6 with TRBJ1-2, with 9 bases that match TRBD1. J gave up 4 bases and V 5 bases, and 5 bases lay outside the gene matches. The length of the CDR3 is 14 residues. Germline CDR1 reads SGHVS; CDR2 reads FNYEAQ. CDR3 protein: CASSADRGIYGYTF. The CDR3 region has the DNA TGTGCCAGCAGCGCGGACAGGGGAATCTATGGCTACACCTTC. Together with reference TRBV7-6 and TRBJ1-2, the CDR3 gives the full variable domain: GAGVSQSPRYKVTKRGQDVALRCDPISGHVSLYWYRQALGQGPEFLTYFNYEAQQDKSGLPNDRFSAERPEGSISTLTIQRTEQRDSAMYRCASSADRGIYGYTFGSGTRLTVV.

The rearrangement uses TRBV19 and TRBJ1-1; no clear D. V gave up 6 bases and J gave up 4 bases, with 18 bases separating them. The length of the CDR3 is 15 residues. Germline V gives CDR1 LNHDA, CDR2 SQIVND (reference sequence). The CDR3 coding sequence is TGTGCCAGTAGGACCGGCCGGGAATCAGGCACTGAAGCTTTCTTT. Its protein is CASRTGRESGTEAFF.

V and J are TRBV7-9 and TRBJ1-1, with D hard to call. The V end was cut by 5 bases, the J end by 5 bases, with 12 bases between. The CDR3 has 13 amino acids. Per germline, CDR1 SEHNR and CDR2 FQNEAQ (reference sequence). CDR3 protein: CASSPLPGTEAFF. Here the CDR3 DNA reads TGTGCCAGCAGCCCCCTGCCCGGGACTGAAGCTTTCTTT.

Many counts were recorded for this clonotype. The chain is built from TRBV7-2 and TRBJ1-3, with a weak D call TRBD1 (6 bases). The CDR3 length is 16 residues. Trimming removed 5 bases at V and 1 base at J, with 15 bases between. Germline loops: CDR1 SGHTA, CDR2 FQGNSA. CDR3 DNA sequence: TGTGCCAGCAGCAAACAGGGCCGCGGATCTGGAAACACCATATATTTT. Translated: CASSKQGRGSGNTIYF. The complete variable domain, with remaining parts taken from reference TRBV7-2 and TRBJ1-3, reads GAGVSQSPSNKVTEKGKDVELRCDPISGHTALYWYRQSLGQGLEFLIYFQGNSAPDKSGLPSDRFSAERTGGSVSTLTIQRTQQEDSAVYLCASSKQGRGSGNTIYFGEGSWLTVV.

This clonotype was picked up many times. The chain joins TRBV7-6 to TRBJ2-7, with TRBD2 as a possible D gene (6 bases). The V gene lost 1 base and the J gene lost 3 bases, with 10 bases spanning the gap. Germline loops: CDR1 SGHVS, CDR2 FNYEAQ. CDR3 length equals 14 residues. The CDR3 DNA follows: TGTGCCAGCAGCTTAGAGGAGGGGTACTACGAGCAGTACTTC. Protein product: CASSLEEGYYEQYF.

This clonotype showed up just a few times. The chain carries TRBV5-4 and TRBJ2-7, with 7 bases matching TRBD2. V lost 0 bases, J lost 2 bases, and 5 bases stayed unmatched. This CDR3 is built from 15 residues. Germline CDR1 SGHNT, CDR2 YYREEE (reference sequence). Written as DNA, the CDR3 is TGTGCCAGCAGCTTGGTTGGGAGGGGAACCTACGAGCAGTACTTC. Encoded protein: CASSLVGRGTYEQYF.

This clonotype was detected only a few times. One end of the junction fails to match germline, which may point to a read error. This chain uses TRBV2 with TRBJ2-1; the D is unclear. The CDR3 consists of 12 residues. Germline V gene lookup returns CDR1 SNHLY and CDR2 FYNNEI. The CDR3: CASSEALRVWSF. Written as DNA, the CDR3 is TGTGCCAGCAGTGAAGCGCTTCGGGTGTGGAGCTTC.

This clonotype appeared many times. The chain is built from TRBV7-2 and TRBJ1-2, with D unclear. V lost 1 base and J lost 3, with 15 bases in between. CDR1 SGHTA and CDR2 FQGNSA come from the germline V gene. The CDR3 has 16 residues. As DNA, the CDR3 is TGTGCCAGCAGCTTAGAACAAAACCGGGTCCACTATGGCTACACCTTC. It is translated as CASSLEQNRVHYGYTF. The entire variable domain, with the rest obtained from reference TRBV7-2 and TRBJ1-2, is as follows: GAGVSQSPSNKVTEKGKDVELRCDPISGHTALYWYRQSLGQGLEFLIYFQGNSAPDKSGLPSDRFSAERTGGSVSTLTIQRTQQEDSAVYLCASSLEQNRVHYGYTFGSGTRLTVV.

This clonotype was recorded many times. The chain uses TRBV7-2 and TRBJ1-5; 9 nucleotides match TRBD1. The ends lost 5 bases at V and 1 base at J; junction bases unmatched: 3. Germline loops: CDR1 SGHTA, CDR2 FQGNSA. CDR3 length: 15 amino acids. In nucleotides, the CDR3 is TGTGCCAGCAGCGCGGGACAGGGCAGCAATCAGCCCCAGCATTTT. Translation: CASSAGQGSNQPQHF.

This clonotype was found a few times. This sequence joins TRBV3-1 and TRBJ1-1; possible D gene TRBD1, 5 bases. V was cut by 3 bases and J by 7 bases, with 6 bases left in between. The CDR3 is made up of 11 amino acids. Germline CDR1 and CDR2: LGHDT and YNNKEL (reference sequence). The CDR3 sequence is CASSQGGEAFF. CDR3 sequence (DNA): TGTGCCAGCAGCCAGGGGGGTGAAGCTTTCTTT.

This clonotype has just a few counts. This chain links TRBV2 with TRBJ1-1, with 8 bases identical to TRBD1. J lost 0 bases, V lost 7 bases, and 4 bases had no gene match. CDR3 length equals 14 residues. Per germline, CDR1 SNHLY and CDR2 FYNNEI. The CDR3 coding sequence is TGTGCCAGCAAAGGACAGGGTATGAACACTGAAGCTTTCTTT. Translated, it gives CASKGQGMNTEAFF.

The chain is built from TRBV11-2 and TRBJ1-4; a possible D gene is TRBD1 (6 bases). With 1 base removed from V and 2 bases from J, the gap between germline ends came to 8 bases. Germline V lookup: CDR1 SGHAT, CDR2 FQNNGV. This CDR3 has 15 amino acids. CDR3 sequence (DNA): TGTGCCAGCAGCTTAGGGGGGGGCACTAATGAAAAACTGTTTTTT. Its translation: CASSLGGGTNEKLFF.

This clonotype was detected ten times or more. The chain has TRBV6-2 or TRBV6-3 and TRBJ1-5; 7 bases align to TRBD1. The CDR3 consists of 14 residues. V was clipped by 4 bases and J by 3 bases; unmatched bases: 3. From germline, CDR1 is MNHEY and CDR2 SVGEGT. The CDR3 DNA follows: TGTGCCAGCAGTTCGGGACAGCTCAATCAGCCCCAGCATTTT. Its protein product is CASSSGQLNQPQHF.

The chain couples TRBV7-3 to TRBJ1-6; a weak D match, TRBD1 (5 bases). Between the trimmed V and J ends, which lost 1 base and 10 bases, there was a span of 17 bases. The CDR3 extends over 16 amino acids. Germline V gives CDR1 SGHTA, CDR2 FQGTGA. This CDR3 reads CASSLKRAGSGSPLHF. DNA for the CDR3: TGTGCCAGCAGCTTAAAACGGGCAGGGTCGGGATCACCCCTCCACTTT.

This clonotype occurred many times. This sequence joins TRBV7-8 and TRBJ2-1; TRBD2 matches at 11 bases. The V segment lost 1 base and the J segment 3 bases; nucleotides outside the gene matches: 5. The CDR3 loop spans 17 amino acids. Per the germline V gene, CDR1 is SGHVS and CDR2 is FQNEAQ. CDR3 DNA: TGTGCCAGCAGCTTAGGAGCTAGCGGGGGGTTCTACAATGAGCAGTTCTTC. Translated: CASSLGASGGFYNEQFF.

Many counts were recorded for this clonotype. The rearrangement links TRBV10-2 to TRBJ1-2; tentatively, D is TRBD1 (5 bases). Germline CDR1 WSHSY, CDR2 SAAADI. The CDR3 sequence is 11 residues long. V lost 9 bases and J lost 7, with 12 bases in between. CDR3 sequence reads: CASTGSGGYTF. DNA for the CDR3: TGCGCCAGTACAGGTTCGGGTGGCTACACCTTC.

At least ten counts were recorded for this clonotype. The V gene is TRBV27, the J gene TRBJ1-5; no firm D call. Germline lookup yields CDR1 MNHEY and CDR2 SMNVEV (reference sequence). Deletions cut 7 bases from V and 3 bases from J, with 13 bases between. The CDR3 has 14 residues. The CDR3 loop reads CASNSGYDNQPQHF. In nucleotides, the CDR3 is TGTGCCAGCAATTCGGGGTATGACAATCAGCCCCAGCATTTT.

This clonotype was seen only a few times. The chain joins TRBV25-1 to TRBJ2-1; TRBD1 matches at 8 bases. V gave up 8 bases and J gave up 3 bases; unmatched junction bases: 9. The CDR3 has 15 residues. Germline V gives CDR1 MGHDK, CDR2 SYGVNS. The CDR3 loop reads CASQIGQGRYNEQFF. The CDR3 DNA is TGTGCCAGCCAGATTGGACAGGGTCGCTACAATGAGCAGTTCTTC.

As regards this clonotype: Germline and junction disagree at one end, which may indicate a read error. The CDR3: CDSSRTRVLNTEAFF. For the CDR3, the DNA is TGTGACAGCAGCCGGACCCGGGTTCTGAACACTGAAGCTTTCTTT. This chain links TRBV7-6 with TRBJ1-1; D not resolved. The CDR3 has 15 amino acids. Germline loops: CDR1 SGHVS, CDR2 FNYEAQ.

This clonotype has at least ten counts. This chain links TRBV7-9 with TRBJ1-5; 10 nucleotides match TRBD1. This CDR3 is built from 18 residues. The V segment lost 4 bases and the J segment 0 bases; nucleotides outside the gene matches: 9. CDR1 is SEHNR, CDR2 FQNEAQ, per germline (reference sequence). In DNA, the CDR3 is TGTGCCAGCAGCTCCGAGGGACAGGGGATCCATAGCAATCAGCCCCAGCATTTT. Translating it yields CASSSEGQGIHSNQPQHF.

This clonotype was seen only a few times. The rearrangement joins TRBV6-4 to TRBJ2-3; TRBD2 aligns across 8 bases. V shed 2 bases and J 9 bases; nucleotides not matched to a gene: 7. The CDR3 loop spans 14 amino acids. CDR1 and CDR2 (germline): MRHNA, SNTAGT. This CDR3 reads CASSDELAATTQYF. CDR3 nucleotide sequence: TGTGCCAGCAGTGACGAACTAGCGGCTACAACGCAGTATTTT.

This clonotype was seen only a few times. The V and J genes are TRBV29-1 and TRBJ1-1; D is perhaps TRBD1 (5 bases). This CDR3 contains 12 residues. The V and J ends lost 7 bases and 1 base respectively, with 10 bases between them. The germline CDR1 and CDR2 sequences are SQVTM and ANQGSEA. This chain's CDR3 is CSADRTNTEAFF. The CDR3 coding sequence is TGCAGCGCCGACAGAACGAACACTGAAGCTTTCTTT.

This clonotype appeared many times. The V gene is TRBV12-3 or TRBV12-4, the J gene TRBJ1-6; D gene ambiguous. The CDR3 covers 14 residues. Trimming removed 3 bases from V and 12 bases from J, with 15 bases in between. In DNA form, the CDR3 reads TGTGCCAGCAGTTTCGACGGACGGCTTGGACCCCTCCACTTT. Its protein is CASSFDGRLGPLHF.

As to this clonotype: A much larger clone lies a single base off, so this may be a read error. The V call is TRBV7-2, the J call TRBJ2-7; D may correspond to TRBD1 or TRBD2 (5 bases each). V was shortened by 4 bases and J by 8 bases, with 12 bases between the two germline ends. The germline V gene has CDR1 SGHTA and CDR2 FQGNSA. This CDR3 comprises 12 residues. The CDR3 nucleotides read TGTGCCAGCAGCTCATCTTCGGGACAGCAGTACTTC. Protein sequence: CASSSSSGQQYF.

This clonotype was recorded a few times. The V gene is TRBV23-1, the J gene TRBJ2-1; TRBD2 matches 12 bases. TRBV23-1 is assigned to the ORF class and has an uncertain function. The junction had 26 bases not matched to a gene; V was cut back by 7 bases and J by 7 bases. This CDR3 has 21 residues. CDR3 protein: CASTELAGGLTIPSLRNEQFF. CDR3 DNA sequence: TGCGCCAGCACCGAACTAGCGGGAGGCCTCACCATACCAAGTCTCAGGAATGAGCAGTTCTTC.

The sample holds many counts of this clonotype. V gene TRBV27 combines with J gene TRBJ2-7; 10 positions match TRBD2. V was clipped by 4 bases and J by 0 bases; unmatched bases: 15. The V gene's germline CDR1 is MNHEY and CDR2 SMNVEV (reference sequence). The CDR3 has 19 residues. DNA of the CDR3: TGTGCCAGCAGTTCTCTGCTGGGACTAGCGCCCGAAAGCTCCTACGAGCAGTACTTC. Translation gives CASSSLLGLAPESSYEQYF.

This clonotype was seen only a few times. The chain uses TRBV13 and TRBJ2-7; 7 bases agree with TRBD1. Germline-derived CDR1 and CDR2 are PRHDT and FYEKMQ (reference sequence). This CDR3 spans 14 amino acids. With V trimmed by 3 bases and J by 2 bases, 4 bases remained unmatched. The CDR3 DNA is TGTGCCAGCAGCTTCGGACAGGCAACCTACGAGCAGTACTTC. It specifies CASSFGQATYEQYF. The full variable domain, rest sourced from reference TRBV13 and TRBJ2-7, is AAGVIQSPRHLIKEKRETATLKCYPIPRHDTVYWYQQGPGQDPQFLISFYEKMQSDKGSIPDRFSAQQFSDYHSELNMSSLELGDSALYFCASSFGQATYEQYFGPGTRLTVT.